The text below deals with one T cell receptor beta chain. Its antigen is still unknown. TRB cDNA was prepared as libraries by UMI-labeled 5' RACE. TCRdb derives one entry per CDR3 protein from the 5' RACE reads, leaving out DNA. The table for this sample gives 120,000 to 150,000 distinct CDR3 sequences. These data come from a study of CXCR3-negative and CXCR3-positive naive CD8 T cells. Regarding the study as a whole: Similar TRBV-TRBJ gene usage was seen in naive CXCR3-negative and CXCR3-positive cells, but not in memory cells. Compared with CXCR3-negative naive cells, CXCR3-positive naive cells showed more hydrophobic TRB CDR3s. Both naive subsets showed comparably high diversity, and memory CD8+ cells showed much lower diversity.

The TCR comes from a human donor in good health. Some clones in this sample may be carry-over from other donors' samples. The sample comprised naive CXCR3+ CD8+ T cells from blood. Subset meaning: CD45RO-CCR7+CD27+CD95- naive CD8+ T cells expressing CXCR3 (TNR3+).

This chain's CDR3 is CVSSQLQGLTEAFF. The chain employs TRBV4-2 and TRBJ1-1; TCRdb calls TRBD1, which cannot be checked without DNA. The CDR3 has 14 amino acids. Germline CDR1 LGHNA, CDR2 YNFKEQ.